This T cell receptor (beta chain) is drawn from a study of blood T cell repertoires in COVID-19. Study at large: Italy, Spain and the United States were the sources of the convalescent and acute COVID-19 samples.

Some clones are missing from TCRdb's copy, which holds only in-frame ones; the method was immunoSEQ multiplex PCR. The data hold about 130,000 clones, with around four fifths observed a single time. The CDR3 spans 17 residues. V lost 2 bases and J lost 5; bases outside the gene matches: 10. The germline V gene encodes CDR1 SGHTS and CDR2 YDEGEE. The sample was peripheral blood. The source of this sequence is a man aged 60-69 years who had recovered from COVID-19. The chain links TRBV5-8 to TRBJ1-5, with 10 nucleotides matching TRBD1. In DNA, the CDR3 is TGTGCCAGCAGCTTTGGCCTCCGGGACAGGGGCCATCAGCCCCAGCATTTT. It translates to CASSFGLRDRGHQPQHF.